This T cell receptor (beta chain) was recorded in a study of T cells expressing NK-cell markers. TCRdb re-called the 5' RACE reads; every CDR3 protein appears as one record, without DNA. The sample totals around 140,000 distinct CDR3 sequences; its top ten clones hold 10% to 15%. Germline V lookup: CDR1 MNHEY, CDR2 SVGAGI. There are 14 residues in the CDR3. Specimen: blood T cells: a sorted CD56 or NKG2C T cell subset, CD4+ or CD8+ T cells, or bulk PBMC T cells (not recorded which). The clonotype originates from a man aged 18 to 35 in good health. V gene TRBV6-5 combines with J gene TRBJ2-7; TCRdb proposes TRBD1, but this gene call is untestable without DNA. CDR3 amino acids: CASSYQPGWDEQYF.